These T cell receptor beta chains were read from a single sample in a study of CXCR3-negative and CXCR3-positive naive CD8 T cells. From its re-call of the 5' RACE reads, TCRdb lists each CDR3 protein once, without DNA. Found here are about 6,800 distinct CDR3 sequences; the top ten clones hold more than 0.9%. The sample was naive CXCR3- CD8+ T cells from blood. The receptors were gathered from a human donor in good health. Some clones in this sample may be carry-over from other donors' samples. CDR3s include the opening cysteine and the closing phenylalanine or tryptophan. A clone size is listed for some rows: how often the clone was seen (once, few, many), or a class if it is expanded.

NA TRBJ2-7 TRBV29-1 CSAIGQSHDYEQYF
NA TRBJ2-7 TRBV20-1 CSARFGSTEQYF
medium-sized TRBJ1-2 TRBV5-5 CASSKQGASDNYGYTF
medium-sized TRBJ1-5 TRBV29-1 CSAGGRGNQPQHF
NA TRBJ2-1 TRBV30 CAWSVPGNEQFF
medium-sized TRBJ2-3 TRBV28 CASSLKTVSTDTQYF
medium-sized TRBJ1-1 TRBV28 CASSILAAGNPEAFF
medium-sized TRBJ2-7 TRBV28 CASSWRGYEQYF
medium-sized TRBJ2-3 TRBV29-1 CSLWTGGLTDTQYF
medium-sized TRBJ2-3 TRBV5-1 CASTPPGDRETDTQYF
medium-sized TRBJ2-1 TRBV12-3/TRBV12-4 CASSLGDAISYNEQFF
NA TRBJ1-1 TRBV29-1 CSVERTGGNTEAFF
medium-sized TRBJ2-1 TRBV18 CASSLDGKEYEQFF
NA TRBJ2-7 TRBV5-4 CASSLKGLAGGPVTYEQYF
medium-sized TRBJ1-2 TRBV11-3 CASSPRGQELNFYGYTF
NA TRBJ2-7 TRBV27 CASSGYLPYEQYF
medium-sized TRBJ2-7 TRBV7-9 CASSLVPGGSYEQYF
NA TRBJ2-3 TRBV5-1 CASSFSGVPSDTQYF
NA TRBJ1-2 TRBV6-5 CASSYSRQGLGYGYTF
NA TRBJ1-5 TRBV6-1 CASSEAVDSGYTQPQHF
NA TRBJ2-1 TRBV7-2 CASTLGRVLAGHRSYNEQFF
NA TRBJ2-1 TRBV29-1 CSVSKLAGGFSSYNEQFF
NA TRBJ2-3 TRBV27 CASSFVAGDTQYF